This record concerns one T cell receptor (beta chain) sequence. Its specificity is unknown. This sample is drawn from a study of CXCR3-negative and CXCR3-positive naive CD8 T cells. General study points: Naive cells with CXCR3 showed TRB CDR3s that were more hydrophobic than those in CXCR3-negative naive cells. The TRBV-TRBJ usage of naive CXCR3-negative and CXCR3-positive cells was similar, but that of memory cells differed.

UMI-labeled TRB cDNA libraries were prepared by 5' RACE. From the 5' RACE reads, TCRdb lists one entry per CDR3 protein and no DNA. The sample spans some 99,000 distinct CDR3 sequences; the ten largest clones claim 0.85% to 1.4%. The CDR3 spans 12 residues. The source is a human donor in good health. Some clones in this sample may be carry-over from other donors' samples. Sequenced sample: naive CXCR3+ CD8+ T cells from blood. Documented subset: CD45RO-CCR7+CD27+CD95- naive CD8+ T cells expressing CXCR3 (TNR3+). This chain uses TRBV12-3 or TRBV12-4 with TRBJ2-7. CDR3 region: CASSFSADEQYF.